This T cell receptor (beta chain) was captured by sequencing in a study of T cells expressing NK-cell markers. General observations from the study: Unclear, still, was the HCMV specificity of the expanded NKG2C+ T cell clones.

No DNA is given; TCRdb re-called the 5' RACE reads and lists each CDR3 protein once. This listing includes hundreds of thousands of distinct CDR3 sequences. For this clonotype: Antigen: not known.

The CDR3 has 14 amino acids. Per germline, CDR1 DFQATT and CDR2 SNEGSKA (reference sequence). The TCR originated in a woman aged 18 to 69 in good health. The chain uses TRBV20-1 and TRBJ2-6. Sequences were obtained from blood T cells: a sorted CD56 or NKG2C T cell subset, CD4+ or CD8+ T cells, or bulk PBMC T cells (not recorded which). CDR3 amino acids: CSARIQPGANVLTF.